The rows below give T cell receptor beta chains drawn from one sample of a study of control samples from healthy donors and cancer patients. Some clones are missing from TCRdb's copy, which holds only in-frame ones; the method was immunoSEQ multiplex PCR. The sample comprises 150,000 or so clones, about 94% of which are singletons, and around 5.4% rests with the top ten. The sequenced material came from blood. Receptors originate from a man aged 35 to 55 in good health. The CDR3 runs from the conserved cysteine through the conserved F or W. The D gene is left open where the match is weak. Clone size is not always given. Where it is, it says once, few, many or a class for expanded clones.

v_call	j_call	clone_size	d_call	cdr3_nt	cdr3_aa
TRBV5-1	TRBJ2-6	NA	TRBD1	TGCGCCAGCAGCCCCCACCCGACAGGGTCTGGGGCCAACGTCCTGACTTTC	CASSPHPTGSGANVLTF
TRBV28	TRBJ2-1	NA	NA	TGTGCCAGCAGGGGCACGGGCGGGAAGAATGAGCAGTTCTTC	CASRGTGGKNEQFF
TRBV7-9	TRBJ1-5	NA	NA	TGTGCCAGCAGCTTAGGCTCCGGGTCGGGGCAGCCCCAGCATTTT	CASSLGSGSGQPQHF
TRBV15	TRBJ1-5	NA	NA	TGTGCCACCAGCAGAGATCTGGGGGAGAATCAGCCCCAGCATTTT	CATSRDLGENQPQHF
TRBV12-3/TRBV12-4	TRBJ1-5	NA	TRBD1	TGTGCCAGCAGCCCTGACAGGGATCAGCCCCAGCATTTT	CASSPDRDQPQHF
TRBV5-5	TRBJ2-2	NA	TRBD1	TGTGCCAGCAGCTTGGGGACAGGGTACCCCGGGGAGCTGTTTTTT	CASSLGTGYPGELFF
TRBV7-9	TRBJ2-3	once	NA	TGTGCCAGCAGCTTATCAAGGTCAGATACGCAGTATTTT	CASSLSRSDTQYF
TRBV30	TRBJ1-1	once	NA	TGTGCCTGGAAGCAGGGACCCATGAACACTGAAGCTTTCTTT	CAWKQGPMNTEAFF
TRBV27	TRBJ1-1	NA	TRBD1	TGTGCCAGCAGTCCAGGGGGCAGCGAGAACACTGAAGCTTTCTTT	CASSPGGSENTEAFF
TRBV6-5	TRBJ1-3	NA	NA	TGTGCCAGCAGTCCGGGGGTACCTGGAAACACCATATATTTT	CASSPGVPGNTIYF
TRBV27	TRBJ1-6	NA	NA	TGTGCCAGCAGTTTTCGCAGGGCAGATTCACCCCTCCACTTT	CASSFRRADSPLHF
TRBV5-1	TRBJ1-1	NA	NA	TGCGCCAGCAGCTTTACTCCGGGAGGGGGGCCTGAAGCTTTCTTT	CASSFTPGGGPEAFF
TRBV6-2/TRBV6-3	TRBJ1-5	NA	NA	TGTGCCAGCAGTGGGCTGCGGGGCTACAATCAGCCCCAGCATTTT	CASSGLRGYNQPQHF
TRBV28	TRBJ1-5	NA	NA	TGTGCCAGCAGTTTTTCCGGGGGACCCCAGCATTTT	CASSFSGGPQHF
TRBV5-6	TRBJ1-2	NA	TRBD1	TGTGCCAGCAGCTTCCAGGGGGCCGATGGCTACACCTTC	CASSFQGADGYTF
TRBV2	TRBJ2-7	few	NA	TGTGCCAGCAGCATTGGACAGAAACTCTACGAGCAGTACTTC	CASSIGQKLYEQYF
TRBV19	TRBJ1-5	NA	NA	TGTGCCAGTAGTATAGCAGGGACGGCCTATAGCAATCAGCCCCAGCATTTT	CASSIAGTAYSNQPQHF
TRBV27	TRBJ1-5	NA	TRBD1	TGTGCCAGCAGTCTACAGGGGAATCAGCCCCAGCATTTT	CASSLQGNQPQHF
TRBV28	TRBJ2-2	NA	NA	TGTGCCAGCAGTTCCTTGGTGTGGGGGAACACCGGGGAGCTGTTTTTT	CASSSLVWGNTGELFF
TRBV27	TRBJ1-2	NA	TRBD1	TGTGCCAGCAGAAGAGGACAGGGCTATGGCTACACCTTC	CASRRGQGYGYTF
TRBV29-1	TRBJ2-7	few	TRBD2	TGCAGCGTTTCCTGGGGGGGGACTAGGAACGAGCAGTACTTC	CSVSWGGTRNEQYF
TRBV27	TRBJ2-3	NA	NA	TGTGCCAGCAGTTTTGGGGCCGTTGATGCGCAGTATTTT	CASSFGAVDAQYF
TRBV6-1	TRBJ2-1	once	NA	TGTGCCAGCAGTGAAGGGGGGAATGAGCAGTTCTTC	CASSEGGNEQFF
TRBV21-1	TRBJ1-1	NA	NA	TGTGCCAGCAGACTCCGGCCGGACTTCGAAGCTTTCTTT	CASRLRPDFEAFF